The 21 T cell receptor beta chains below all came from one sample that was sequenced in a study of blood T cell repertoires in COVID-19. The method was immunoSEQ multiplex PCR; TCRdb's version includes in-frame clones alone and lacks a portion of them. The sample lists more than 200,000 clones; less than 90% were seen once. Sequenced input: peripheral blood. The receptors stem from a man aged 25 to 40 with active or convalescent COVID-19.

The rearrangement links TRBV25-1 to TRBJ2-1, with a weak D call TRBD2 (6 bases). There are 13 residues in the CDR3. Germline V lookup: CDR1 MGHDK, CDR2 SYGVNS. V was shortened by 7 bases and J by 2 bases, with 9 bases between the two germline ends. The CDR3 DNA follows: TGTGCCAGCAACGGGGGTGCCTACAATGAGCAGTTCTTC. Its translation: CASNGGAYNEQFF. Full variable domain (outside the CDR3, taken from reference TRBV25-1 and TRBJ2-1): EADIYQTPRYLVIGTGKKITLECSQTMGHDKMYWYQQDPGMELHLIHYSYGVNSTEKGDLSSESTVSRIRTEHFPLTLESARPSHTSQYLCASNGGAYNEQFFGPGTRLTVL.

The chain employs TRBV3-1 (or the pseudogene TRBV3-2) and TRBJ2-7, with 7 bases identical to TRBD1. Per germline, CDR1 LGHDT and CDR2 YNNKEL (reference sequence). This CDR3 has 16 residues. V dropped 0 bases and J dropped 3; count of bases not matched to a gene: 8. The CDR3 DNA sequence: TGTGCCAGCAGCCAAGATATGGGGGACAGAGGCTACGAGCAGTACTTC. Its protein product is CASSQDMGDRGYEQYF.

Comments on this clone: Other DNA sequences in this sample translate to the same CDR3. The chain joins TRBV6-5 to TRBJ1-2, with 8 bases matching TRBD1. V gave up 0 bases and J gave up 2 bases; unmatched junction bases: 2. The CDR3 extends over 15 amino acids. Germline loops: CDR1 MNHEY, CDR2 SVGAGI. The CDR3 nucleotides read TGTGCCAGCAGTTACTCGAGACAGGGGAACTATGGCTACACCTTC. Its translation is CASSYSRQGNYGYTF.

The genes are TRBV2 and TRBJ2-3, with D tentatively TRBD1 (6 bases). V dropped 5 bases and J dropped 2 bases, with 14 bases sitting between them. CDR3 size: 15 residues. In germline, CDR1 is SNHLY, CDR2 FYNNEI. This CDR3 reads CASSNREVVTDTQYF. CDR3 coding DNA: TGTGCCAGCAGTAACAGGGAAGTTGTCACAGATACGCAGTATTTT.

The chain combines TRBV6-5 with TRBJ2-2, with D possibly matching TRBD2 (7 bases). The CDR3 sequence is 13 residues long. Germline loops: CDR1 MNHEY, CDR2 SVGAGI. V lost 4 bases and J lost 9, with 12 bases in between. The CDR3 loop reads CASSFGGGRELFF. The CDR3 DNA follows: TGTGCCAGCAGTTTTGGCGGGGGCCGGGAGCTGTTTTTT.

V usage is TRBV6-2 or TRBV6-3 and J usage is TRBJ1-3; the D is unclear. From germline, CDR1 is MNHEY and CDR2 SVGEGT. The germline V and J ends were trimmed by 3 bases and 2 bases, with 8 bases remaining between them. This CDR3 spans 14 amino acids. Here the CDR3 reads CASSYVTAGNTIYF. The CDR3 DNA reads as TGTGCCAGCAGTTATGTAACTGCTGGAAACACCATATATTTT.

This chain links TRBV6-1 with TRBJ1-2; TRBD1 matches 8 bases. The CDR3 has 16 amino acids. Unmatched junction bases numbered 6, after V lost 3 bases and J lost 0 bases. The germline CDR1 and CDR2 sequences are MNHNS and SASEGT. This chain's CDR3 is CASSDQGAMANYGYTF. Written as DNA, the CDR3 is TGTGCCAGCAGTGACCAGGGGGCGATGGCTAACTATGGCTACACCTTC.

V usage is TRBV12-3 or TRBV12-4 and J usage is TRBJ1-2, with unresolved D. V lost 3 bases and J lost 7, with 9 bases in between. The CDR3 is made up of 12 amino acids. The CDR3 reads CASSFLSGGYTF. The CDR3 coding sequence is TGTGCCAGCAGTTTTCTCTCGGGTGGCTACACCTTC.

The chain's CDR3 is CASSYGTEGEAFF. CDR3 nucleotides: TGTGCCAGCAGTTACGGGACGGAGGGAGAAGCTTTCTTT. This chain links TRBV6-5 with TRBJ1-1; tentative D call: TRBD1 (5 bases). V lost 2 bases and J lost 8, with 12 bases in between. The CDR3 has 13 residues. The germline CDR1 and CDR2 sequences are MNHEY and SVGAGI.

This sequence joins TRBV6-2 or TRBV6-3 and TRBJ2-3, with 14 bases lining up with TRBD2. V lost 5 bases to trimming and J lost 5 bases; unmatched junction nucleotides: 6. The CDR3 has 16 residues. Per germline, CDR1 MNHEY and CDR2 SVGEGT. CDR3 protein: CASSPGTSGGIDTQYF. The CDR3 DNA reads as TGTGCCAGCAGTCCCGGGACTAGCGGGGGTATAGATACGCAGTATTTT.

The chain carries TRBV7-9 and TRBJ2-1; D is perhaps TRBD1 (8 bases). Trimming shortened V by 5 bases and J by 4 bases, and 15 bases separated the two germline ends. This CDR3 has 15 residues. Per the germline V gene, CDR1 is SEHNR and CDR2 is FQNEAQ (reference sequence). As DNA, the CDR3 is TGTGCCAGCAGCCAAGCGGGACAGGAGTACAATGAGCAGTTCTTC. Translating gives CASSQAGQEYNEQFF.

The chain has TRBV2 and TRBJ2-7; 9 bases line up with TRBD1. Trimming at V came to 1 base and at J to 5 bases, leaving 12 bases not matched to a gene. The CDR3 is 17 residues long. CDR1 is SNHLY, CDR2 FYNNEI, per germline. The CDR3 protein is CASSEVPTDRGIDEQYF. The CDR3 DNA is TGTGCCAGCAGTGAAGTCCCCACCGACAGGGGGATCGACGAGCAGTACTTC.

This chain uses TRBV13 with TRBJ2-7; the D gene is possibly TRBD1 (6 bases). CDR1 is PRHDT, CDR2 FYEKMQ, per germline (reference sequence). The CDR3 consists of 14 residues. V was pared by 1 base and J by 4 bases, with 11 bases between. The CDR3 DNA follows: TGTGCCAGCAGCTTAGCGGGACACTATTACGAGCAGTACTTC. Residues: CASSLAGHYYEQYF. Supplemented by reference TRBV13 and TRBJ2-7, the full variable domain reads AAGVIQSPRHLIKEKRETATLKCYPIPRHDTVYWYQQGPGQDPQFLISFYEKMQSDKGSIPDRFSAQQFSDYHSELNMSSLELGDSALYFCASSLAGHYYEQYFGPGTRLTVT.

This clone has only one observation. The V gene is TRBV9, the J gene TRBJ2-1, with TRBD2 identical over 7 bases. With V trimmed by 3 bases and J by 9 bases, 12 bases remained unmatched. Germline values: CDR1 SGDLS, CDR2 YYNGEE. This CDR3 has 15 residues. The chain's CDR3 is CASSEGRGYPFEQFF. DNA of the CDR3: TGTGCCAGCAGCGAAGGGCGGGGGTACCCTTTTGAGCAGTTCTTC.

In this sample, this clone turned up once. The chain is built from TRBV12-3 or TRBV12-4 and TRBJ1-5; D might be TRBD1 (6 bases). The CDR3 sequence is 13 residues long. V was clipped by 4 bases and J by 7 bases, with 11 bases between them. As DNA, the CDR3 is TGTGCCAGCAGTTCGACAGGTGGACAGCCCCAGCATTTT. Translated: CASSSTGGQPQHF.

The chain links TRBV7-9 to TRBJ1-2; D unclear. The CDR3 runs to 15 residues. Germline V lookup: CDR1 SEHNR, CDR2 FQNEAQ (reference sequence). V was pared by 1 base and J by 5 bases, with 14 bases between. The CDR3 DNA is TGTGCCAGCAGCTTAGTAGACGCAGCGCAATATGGCTACACCTTC. It encodes CASSLVDAAQYGYTF.

This chain connects TRBV3-1 (or the pseudogene TRBV3-2) to TRBJ2-1; tentative D call: TRBD2 (7 bases). The CDR3 runs 15 residues. Per the germline V gene, CDR1 is LGHDT and CDR2 is YNNKEL (reference sequence). V was shortened by 0 bases and J by 10 bases, with 16 bases between the two germline ends. For the CDR3, the DNA is TGTGCCAGCAGCCAAGACGCGGGGGCCCTGGGGGAGCAGTTCTTC. Translating gives CASSQDAGALGEQFF.

V is TRBV6-2 or TRBV6-3 and J is TRBJ2-7; D is possibly TRBD1 (5 bases). CDR1 is MNHEY, CDR2 SVGEGT, per germline. V lost 4 bases, J lost 0 bases, and 10 bases lay in between. This CDR3 has 14 amino acids. CDR3 region: CASSSTESSYEQYF. In DNA form, the CDR3 reads TGTGCCAGCAGTTCGACAGAGAGCTCCTACGAGCAGTACTTC.

The genes are TRBV6-1 and TRBJ2-5; D possibly corresponds to TRBD2 (5 bases). Germline assignment: CDR1 MNHNS and CDR2 SASEGT. Between the trimmed V and J ends, which lost 1 base and 3 bases, there was a span of 6 bases. This CDR3 spans 13 amino acids. The CDR3 reads CASSEDGEETQYF. The DNA of the CDR3 is TGTGCCAGCAGTGAAGACGGGGAAGAGACCCAGTACTTC.

This clone has a handful of counts. The chain links TRBV7-2 to TRBJ2-3; possible D gene TRBD2, 7 bases. V lost 1 base to trimming and J lost 2 bases, with 19 bases between them. Germline V gives CDR1 SGHTA, CDR2 FQGNSA. This CDR3 spans 18 amino acids. In DNA, the CDR3 is TGTGCCAGCAGCTTAGATCCGGGGGGCTTACTAAACACAGATACGCAGTATTTT. Translated, it gives CASSLDPGGLLNTDTQYF. Complete variable domain (other parts from reference TRBV7-2 and TRBJ2-3): GAGVSQSPSNKVTEKGKDVELRCDPISGHTALYWYRQSLGQGLEFLIYFQGNSAPDKSGLPSDRFSAERTGGSVSTLTIQRTQQEDSAVYLCASSLDPGGLLNTDTQYFGPGTRLTVL.

The chain is built from TRBV9 and TRBJ2-3; 7 positions agree with TRBD2. The CDR3 totals 12 residues. V lost 3 bases, J lost 9 bases, and 4 bases stayed unmatched. Germline V gives CDR1 SGDLS, CDR2 YYNGEE. DNA for the CDR3: TGTGCCAGCAGCGGGGGAGGGGAAACGCAGTATTTT. Translating it yields CASSGGGETQYF.